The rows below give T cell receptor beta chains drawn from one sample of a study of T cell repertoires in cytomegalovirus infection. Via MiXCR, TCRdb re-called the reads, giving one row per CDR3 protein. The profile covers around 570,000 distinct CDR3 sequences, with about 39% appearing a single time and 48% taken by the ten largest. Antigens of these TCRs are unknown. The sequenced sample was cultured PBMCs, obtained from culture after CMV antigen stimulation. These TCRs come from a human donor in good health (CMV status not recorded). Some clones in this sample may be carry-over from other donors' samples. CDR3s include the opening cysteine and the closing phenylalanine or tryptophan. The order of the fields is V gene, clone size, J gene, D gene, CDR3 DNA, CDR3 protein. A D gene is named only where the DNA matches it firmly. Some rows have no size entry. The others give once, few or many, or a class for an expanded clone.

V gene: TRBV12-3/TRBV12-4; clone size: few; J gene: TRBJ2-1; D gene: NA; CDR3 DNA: TGTGCCAGCAGTTTAGAGCCCTGGCCTCCTAGCTCCTACAATGAGCAGTTCTTC; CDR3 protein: CASSLEPWPPSSYNEQFF
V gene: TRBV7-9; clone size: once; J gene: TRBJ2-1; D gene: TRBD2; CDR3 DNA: TGTGCCAGCAGTGGGAAGCGGGGGCCCTTGGGTAATGAGCAGTTCTTC; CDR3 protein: CASSGKRGPLGNEQFF
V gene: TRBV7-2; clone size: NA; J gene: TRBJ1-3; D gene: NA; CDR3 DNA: TGTGCCAGCAGCCCCCGCCCGCCTGGAAACACCATATATTTT; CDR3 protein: CASSPRPPGNTIYF
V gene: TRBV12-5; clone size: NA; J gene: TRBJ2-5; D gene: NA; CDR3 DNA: TGTGCTAGTGGCTCAGGACAGTGGGAGACCCAGTACTTC; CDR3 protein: CASGSGQWETQYF
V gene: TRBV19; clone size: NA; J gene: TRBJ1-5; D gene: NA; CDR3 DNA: TGTGCCAGTAGTTTAAACGACGGGAGCCAGAGAGATCAGCCCCAGCATTTT; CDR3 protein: CASSLNDGSQRDQPQHF
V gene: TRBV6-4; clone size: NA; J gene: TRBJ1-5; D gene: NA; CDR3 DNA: TGTGCCAGCAGCAAACAGGGCCCGAATCAGCCCCAGCATTTT; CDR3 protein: CASSKQGPNQPQHF
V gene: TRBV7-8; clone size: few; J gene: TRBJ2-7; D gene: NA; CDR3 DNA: TGTGCCAGCAGCTTAGCGGGGGATTTCGCGCAGTACTTC; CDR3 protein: CASSLAGDFAQYF
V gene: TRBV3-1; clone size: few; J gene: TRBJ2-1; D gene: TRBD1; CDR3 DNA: TGTGCCAGCAGCCACTGGGACAGGGTGGGAGATGAGCAGTTCTTC; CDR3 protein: CASSHWDRVGDEQFF
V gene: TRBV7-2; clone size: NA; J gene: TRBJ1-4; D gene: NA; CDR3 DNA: TGTGCCAGCAGCTTAGGGGAGTACGAAAAACTGTTTTTT; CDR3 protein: CASSLGEYEKLFF
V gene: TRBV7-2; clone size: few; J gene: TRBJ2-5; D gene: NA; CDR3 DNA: TGTGCCAGCTGCCGAGGGGGGGCCGGGCAAGAGACCCAGTACTTC; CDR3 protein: CASCRGGAGQETQYF
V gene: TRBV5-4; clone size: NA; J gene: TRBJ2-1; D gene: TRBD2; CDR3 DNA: TGTGCCAGCAGCTTGGGTCTAGCGGGAGGGATGTTCTTC; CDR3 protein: CASSLGLAGGMFF
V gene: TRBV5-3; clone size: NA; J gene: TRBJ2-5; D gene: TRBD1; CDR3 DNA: TGTGCCAGCACCTCCGGGACAGGGAAGTTACCCAATGGAGAGACCCAGTACTTC; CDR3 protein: CASTSGTGKLPNGETQYF
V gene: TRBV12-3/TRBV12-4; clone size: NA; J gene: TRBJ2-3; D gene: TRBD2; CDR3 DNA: TGTGCCAGCAGTTTAGTGGGACTAGCGGGGGCCACAGATACGCAGTATTTT; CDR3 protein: CASSLVGLAGATDTQYF
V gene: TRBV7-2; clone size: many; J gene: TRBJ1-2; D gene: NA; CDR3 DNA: TGTGCCAGCAGCCCCGGACAAGTCTATGGCTACACCTTC; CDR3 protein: CASSPGQVYGYTF
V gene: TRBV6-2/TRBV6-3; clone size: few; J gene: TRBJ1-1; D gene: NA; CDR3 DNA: TGTGCCAGCAGTTATACGAGCACTGAAGCTTTCTTT; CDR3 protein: CASSYTSTEAFF
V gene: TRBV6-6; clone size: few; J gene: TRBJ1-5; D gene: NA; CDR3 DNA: TGTGCCAGCAGGGGCACGGAATCCAATCAGCCCCAGCATTTT; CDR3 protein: CASRGTESNQPQHF
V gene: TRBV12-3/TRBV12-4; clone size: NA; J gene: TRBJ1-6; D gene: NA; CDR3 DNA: TGTGCCAGCAGTTTCCACATGCCAAATTCACCCCTCCACTTT; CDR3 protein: CASSFHMPNSPLHF
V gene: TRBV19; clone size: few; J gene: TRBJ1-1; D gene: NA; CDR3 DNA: TGTGCCAGTAGTATACCCCTACCAGGGACTGAAGCTTTCTTT; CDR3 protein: CASSIPLPGTEAFF
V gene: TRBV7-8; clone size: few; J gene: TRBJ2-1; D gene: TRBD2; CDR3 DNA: TGTGCCAGCAGCCCGCGACGACTAGCGGGAGCGGCCAATGAGCAGTTCTTC; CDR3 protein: CASSPRRLAGAANEQFF
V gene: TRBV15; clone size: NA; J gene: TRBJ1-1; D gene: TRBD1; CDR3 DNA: TGTGCCACCAGCGCCCACAGGGGCGGCACTGAAGCTTTCTTT; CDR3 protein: CATSAHRGGTEAFF
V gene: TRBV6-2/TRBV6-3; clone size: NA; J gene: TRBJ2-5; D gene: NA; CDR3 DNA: TGTGCCAGCAGTTACCAAGGACTAACGAGAACCCAGTACTTC; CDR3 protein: CASSYQGLTRTQYF
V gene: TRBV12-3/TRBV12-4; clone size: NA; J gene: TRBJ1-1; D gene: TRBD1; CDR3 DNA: TGTGCCAGCAGGGCAGGGGGCGCGAGATCTGAAGCTTTCTTT; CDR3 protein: CASRAGGARSEAFF
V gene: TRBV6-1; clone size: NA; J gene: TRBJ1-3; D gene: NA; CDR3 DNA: TGTGCCAGCAGTGAATTTCCGGGGACTGGAAACACCATATATTTT; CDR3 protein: CASSEFPGTGNTIYF
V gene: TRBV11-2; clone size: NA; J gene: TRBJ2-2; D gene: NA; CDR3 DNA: TGTGCCAGCAGCTTAACTAGCTCGTCGGGGGAGCTGTTTTTT; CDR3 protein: CASSLTSSSGELFF
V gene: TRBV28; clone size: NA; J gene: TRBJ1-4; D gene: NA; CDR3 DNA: TGTGCCAGCAGTTGGAGGGATGAAAAACTGTTTTTT; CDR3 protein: CASSWRDEKLFF
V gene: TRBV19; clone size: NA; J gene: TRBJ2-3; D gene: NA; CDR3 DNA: TGTGCCAGTAGCCAAAGGAGGCACCAGGAGCCGGGCACAGATACGCAGTATTTT; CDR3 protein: CASSQRRHQEPGTDTQYF